The 26 T cell receptor beta chains below were found in one sample sequenced in a study of shared T cell receptors in the human thymus. The data were produced by immunoSEQ multiplex PCR, yet TCRdb's version contains in-frame clones alone and is incomplete. The data show 700,000 to 750,000 clones, over 75% seen once. The sample also formed part of further work on human thymus T cells.

Sequencing input: thymocytes. All receptors derive from a girl under two years old with a congenital heart defect.

The chain joins TRBV6-6 to TRBJ2-7; 7 nucleotides match TRBD2. CDR3 size: 14 residues. Germline V gene lookup returns CDR1 MNHNY and CDR2 SVGAGI (reference sequence). V lost 6 bases to trimming and J lost 3 bases; unmatched junction nucleotides: 8. CDR3 in amino acids: CASRLRGSHYEQYF. In nucleotides, the CDR3 is TGTGCCAGCAGACTGCGGGGGAGCCACTACGAGCAGTACTTC.

The chain has TRBV4-1 and TRBJ1-4; TRBD1 might be the D (5 bases). Trimming removed 0 bases from V and 0 bases from J, with 14 bases in between. The CDR3 spans 18 residues. Germline V gene lookup returns CDR1 MGHRA and CDR2 YSYEKL. CDR3 protein: CASSQDDEDTATNEKLFF. CDR3 coding DNA: TGCGCCAGCAGCCAAGACGATGAGGACACTGCAACTAATGAAAAACTGTTTTTT.

This chain links TRBV5-1 with TRBJ1-1; D gene unclear. CDR3 size: 13 residues. V was clipped by 4 bases and J by 3 bases, with 10 bases between them. Germline CDR1 SGHRS, CDR2 YFSETQ. CDR3 in amino acids: CASSPRGDTEAFF. The CDR3, as DNA: TGCGCCAGCAGCCCCCGCGGGGACACTGAAGCTTTCTTT.

The chain is built from TRBV2 and TRBJ1-1, with a weak D call TRBD1 (5 bases). This CDR3 spans 13 amino acids. Germline assignment: CDR1 SNHLY and CDR2 FYNNEI. Trimming took off 6 bases at V and 4 bases at J, with 12 bases between the two ends. The CDR3: CASRYDSSTEAFF. In DNA form, the CDR3 reads TGTGCCAGCAGGTACGACAGTTCCACTGAAGCTTTCTTT. The entire variable domain, with the rest obtained from reference TRBV2 and TRBJ1-1, is as follows: EPEVTQTPSHQVTQMGQEVILRCVPISNHLYFYWYRQILGQKVEFLVSFYNNEISEKSEIFDDQFSVERPDGSNFTLKIRSTKLEDSAMYFCASRYDSSTEAFFGQGTRLTVV.

V is TRBV6-6 and J is TRBJ1-2; tentatively, D is TRBD1 (5 bases). Germline V gene lookup returns CDR1 MNHNY and CDR2 SVGAGI (reference sequence). The CDR3 sequence is 14 residues long. V dropped 7 bases and J dropped 4 bases, with 16 bases sitting between them. The chain's CDR3 is CASTRWGVGYGYTF. The DNA for the CDR3 is TGTGCCAGCACCCGATGGGGGGTTGGCTATGGCTACACCTTC.

This chain links TRBV5-5 with TRBJ1-2; 9 bases map to TRBD1. The CDR3 spans 15 residues. From germline, CDR1 is SGHKS and CDR2 YYEKEE (reference sequence). V shed 0 bases, J shed 4 bases, and the junction held 4 bases outside the gene matches. CDR3 bases: TGTGCCAGCAGCTTGGACAGGGGGCCTGGCTATGGCTACACCTTC. Its protein product is CASSLDRGPGYGYTF.

The rearrangement uses TRBV27 and TRBJ1-2; a possible D gene is TRBD1 (5 bases). The CDR3 spans 16 residues. With 4 bases removed from V and 5 bases from J, the gap between germline ends came to 20 bases. Germline V gives CDR1 MNHEY, CDR2 SMNVEV (reference sequence). As DNA, the CDR3 is TGTGCCAGCAGTTCCCCCCGCGACCGGGAGGGGTATGGCTACACCTTC. Its translation is CASSSPRDREGYGYTF.

This sequence joins TRBV19 and TRBJ1-2, with 10 positions matching TRBD1. CDR3 length: 17 amino acids. Unmatched junction bases numbered 9, after V lost 4 bases and J lost 1 base. The V gene's germline CDR1 is LNHDA and CDR2 SQIVND (reference sequence). The CDR3 bases are TGTGCCAGTAGTACCCCCCGGGACAGGGGTGATAACTATGGCTACACCTTC. Its protein product is CASSTPRDRGDNYGYTF.

This chain connects TRBV5-1 to TRBJ1-3; D is perhaps TRBD1 (6 bases). CDR1 is SGHRS and CDR2 is YFSETQ in the germline V gene. This CDR3 is built from 13 residues. The V end lost 5 bases, the J end lost 11 bases, and 17 bases lay between the germline ends. The CDR3 protein is CASREGWTASIYF. The CDR3 region has the DNA TGCGCCAGCAGAGAGGGGTGGACAGCTTCCATATATTTT.

About this clone itself: The same CDR3 is also encoded by other DNA sequences in this sample. The chain employs TRBV14 and TRBJ1-1; the D gene is possibly TRBD1 (6 bases). Looked up from germline, CDR1 is SGHDN and CDR2 is FVKESK. This CDR3 has 14 amino acids. The V gene lost 4 bases and the J gene lost 0 bases, with 9 bases spanning the gap. CDR3 residues: CASSLDRVNTEAFF. The DNA of the CDR3 is TGTGCCAGCAGCCTGGACAGAGTGAACACTGAAGCTTTCTTT.

V usage is TRBV5-1 and J usage is TRBJ1-1; D is unclear. Germline V gene sequence: CDR1 SGHRS, CDR2 YFSETQ. The CDR3 is 14 residues long. V lost 3 bases and J 6 bases, leaving 15 bases between the germline ends. CDR3 amino acids: CASSSRGGGAEAFF. In DNA form, the CDR3 reads TGCGCCAGCAGCTCACGGGGAGGAGGAGCTGAAGCTTTCTTT.

The genes are TRBV7-9 and TRBJ2-3, with 11 bases that match TRBD2. Germline loops: CDR1 SEHNR, CDR2 FQNEAQ (reference sequence). Trimming cost V 8 bases and J 4 bases; bases outside gene matches: 5. CDR3 size: 14 residues. The CDR3 DNA follows: TGTGCCAGCTTTAGCGGGGGGGCCCCAGATACGCAGTATTTT. This translates into CASFSGGAPDTQYF.

The V and J genes are TRBV4-3 and TRBJ1-4; D unclear. Germline loops: CDR1 LGHNA, CDR2 YSLEER. V was cut by 3 bases and J by 4 bases, with 24 bases left in between. The CDR3 runs 19 residues. CDR3 DNA sequence: TGCGCCAGCAGCCAGGATTACCCCAGACACAGATCCCTTAATGAAAAACTGTTTTTT. It encodes CASSQDYPRHRSLNEKLFF.

The V call is TRBV7-6, the J call TRBJ2-1; weak D call: TRBD2 (5 bases). Trimming removed 3 bases at V and 4 bases at J, with 22 bases between. Germline CDR1 SGHVS, CDR2 FNYEAQ. The CDR3 contains 18 residues. DNA of the CDR3: TGTGCCAGCAGCTTCCCTTTGAGGGATGGGTCGGTTTACAATGAGCAGTTCTTC. Translation gives CASSFPLRDGSVYNEQFF.

The rearrangement uses TRBV2 and TRBJ1-2; D remains unclear. With 3 bases removed from V and 0 bases from J, the gap between germline ends came to 23 bases. CDR3 length: 19 amino acids. From germline, CDR1 is SNHLY and CDR2 FYNNEI. The CDR3 nucleotides read TGTGCCAGCAGTGAGCTACTGTCCGGAAAAAGCGCGCCTAACTATGGCTACACCTTC. It codes for CASSELLSGKSAPNYGYTF.

The V gene is TRBV4-1, the J gene TRBJ1-1; D is possibly TRBD1 (5 bases). Germline V gene sequence: CDR1 MGHRA, CDR2 YSYEKL. CDR3 length: 19 amino acids. V was clipped by 0 bases and J by 2 bases, with 22 bases between them. The CDR3 sequence: CASSQEPGRLGWKNTEAFF. CDR3 sequence (DNA): TGCGCCAGCAGCCAAGAACCAGGGCGTCTCGGTTGGAAAAACACTGAAGCTTTCTTT.

The chain is built from TRBV27 and TRBJ1-5; TRBD1 might be the D (6 bases). Trimming removed 5 bases from V and 1 base from J, with 21 bases in between. This CDR3 has 18 amino acids. Germline V gene sequence: CDR1 MNHEY, CDR2 SMNVEV (reference sequence). The CDR3 reads CASSTNGHREGSNQPQHF. CDR3 coding DNA: TGTGCCAGCAGTACCAACGGTCACAGGGAGGGGAGCAATCAGCCCCAGCATTTT.

About this clone itself: The sample carries other DNA sequences with the same CDR3. The V and J genes are TRBV6-1 and TRBJ2-3, with D tentatively TRBD2 (6 bases). V lost 3 bases to trimming and J lost 1 base, with 17 bases between them. Germline V gene sequence: CDR1 MNHNS, CDR2 SASEGT. The CDR3 extends over 17 amino acids. CDR3 sequence: CASSEGVEGGGTDTQYF. CDR3 bases: TGTGCCAGCAGTGAGGGGGTAGAGGGAGGAGGCACAGATACGCAGTATTTT.

This chain joins TRBV19 and TRBJ1-1, with 7 positions matching TRBD1. Germline V lookup: CDR1 LNHDA, CDR2 SQIVND (reference sequence). The CDR3 is made up of 18 amino acids. With V trimmed by 4 bases and J by 0 bases, 14 bases remained unmatched. CDR3 bases: TGTGCCAGTAGTACAAGAACTTTGGGACAGACAGTGAACACTGAAGCTTTCTTT. This encodes CASSTRTLGQTVNTEAFF.

The chain couples TRBV12-5 to TRBJ2-3, with D unresolved. V was cut by 3 bases and J by 0 bases, with 16 bases left in between. The CDR3 has 17 amino acids. Germline loops: CDR1 LGHNT, CDR2 FRNRAP. For the CDR3, the DNA is TGTGCTAGTGGTTTAGATAGTCTCCCGACTAGCACAGATACGCAGTATTTT. This sequence encodes CASGLDSLPTSTDTQYF.

V is TRBV28 and J is TRBJ1-6, with 7 bases fitting TRBD1. V was clipped by 8 bases and J by 2 bases; unmatched bases: 3. CDR1 and CDR2 from the germline V gene are MDHEN and SYDVKM. The CDR3 is made up of 14 amino acids. CDR3 loop: CASAGTAYNSPLHF. CDR3 bases: TGTGCCAGCGCCGGGACAGCCTATAATTCACCCCTCCACTTT.

The V and J genes are TRBV7-2 and TRBJ1-4; 11 nucleotides align to TRBD1. The CDR3 is made up of 14 amino acids. CDR1 and CDR2 from the germline V gene are SGHTA and FQGNSA. The J segment lost 11 bases and the V segment lost 7 bases, leaving 9 bases of the junction unmatched. The CDR3 is CASTRGDRGDKLFF. CDR3 DNA: TGTGCCAGCACCCGGGGGGACAGGGGGGACAAACTGTTTTTT.

The chain joins TRBV12-5 to TRBJ1-1; D is ambiguous. This CDR3 spans 17 amino acids. Deletions cut 5 bases from V and 5 bases from J, with 24 bases between. Looked up from germline, CDR1 is LGHNT and CDR2 is FRNRAP. DNA for the CDR3: TGTGCTAGTGGTGGCCGGGTCGAGCCCCTTTCGGGTACTGAAGCTTTCTTT. The encoded protein is CASGGRVEPLSGTEAFF. Supplemented by reference TRBV12-5 and TRBJ1-1, the full variable domain reads DARVTQTPRHKVTEMGQEVTMRCQPILGHNTVFWYRQTMMQGLELLAYFRNRAPLDDSGMPKDRFSAEMPDATLATLKIQPSEPRDSAVYFCASGGRVEPLSGTEAFFGQGTRLTVV.

The chain uses TRBV5-1 and TRBJ2-5; D possibly corresponds to TRBD2 (6 bases). CDR1 is SGHRS, CDR2 YFSETQ, per germline. Trimming cost V 4 bases and J 5 bases, with 27 bases left between them. This CDR3 spans 18 amino acids. DNA for the CDR3: TGCGCCAGCAGCGCGGGGACGGTTCATAGGTTCCGTTCCGAGACCCAGTACTTC. It translates to CASSAGTVHRFRSETQYF.

This clone turned up a few times. The chain combines TRBV7-2 with TRBJ1-4; 9 bases are a match to TRBD1. CDR1 and CDR2 from the germline V gene are SGHTA and FQGNSA. The V and J ends lost 3 bases and 0 bases, in that order; junction bases with no gene match: 8. This CDR3 has 18 amino acids. CDR3 nucleotides: TGTGCCAGCAGCTTTGGACAGGGGCCGCCTGCAACTAATGAAAAACTGTTTTTT. Its translation: CASSFGQGPPATNEKLFF.

V usage is TRBV6-5 and J usage is TRBJ2-5; D ambiguous. Germline V lookup: CDR1 MNHEY, CDR2 SVGAGI. The CDR3 has 15 residues. Trimming stripped 7 bases from V and 4 bases from J, with 19 bases between. DNA for the CDR3: TGTGCCAGCACTCAAGAACCGCAGGTGGGAGAGACCCAGTACTTC. Protein product: CASTQEPQVGETQYF.